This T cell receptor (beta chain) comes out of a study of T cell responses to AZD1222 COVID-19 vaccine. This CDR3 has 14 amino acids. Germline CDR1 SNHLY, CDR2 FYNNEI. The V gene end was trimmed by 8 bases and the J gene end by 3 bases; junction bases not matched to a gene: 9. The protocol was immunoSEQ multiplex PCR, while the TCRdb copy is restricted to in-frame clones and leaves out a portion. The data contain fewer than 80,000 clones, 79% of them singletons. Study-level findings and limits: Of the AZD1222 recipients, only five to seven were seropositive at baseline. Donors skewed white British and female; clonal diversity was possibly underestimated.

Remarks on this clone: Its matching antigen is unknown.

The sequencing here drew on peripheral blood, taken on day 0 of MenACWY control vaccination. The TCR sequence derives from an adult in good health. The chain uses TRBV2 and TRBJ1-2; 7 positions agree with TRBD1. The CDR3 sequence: CASVRGQADYGYTF. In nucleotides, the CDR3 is TGTGCCAGCGTTCGCGGACAGGCGGACTATGGCTACACCTTC.